Listed here are 13 T cell receptor beta chains from one sample, sequenced in a study of cytomegalovirus exposure and HLA in healthy donors. The PCR used 60 Vbeta and 13 Jbeta primers. The table came from immunoSEQ multiplex PCR; TCRdb's copy has only in-frame clones and leaves some out. The sample includes about 140,000 clones, around 81% seen only once; the top ten take 2% to 2.5%. The specimen sequenced was PBMCs. Source of these receptors: a man between 50 and 59 years old in good health and CMV-seronegative.

The chain carries TRBV2 and TRBJ2-1, with TRBD1 matching over 10 bases. The CDR3 has 13 residues. CDR1 is SNHLY and CDR2 is FYNNEI in the germline V gene. V was clipped by 8 bases and J by 6 bases; unmatched bases: 4. The CDR3: CASGDRGPNEQFF. The CDR3 nucleotides are TGTGCCAGCGGGGACAGGGGCCCCAATGAGCAGTTCTTC.

V gene TRBV5-4 combines with J gene TRBJ1-2, with D possibly being TRBD1 (6 bases). This CDR3 region has 13 residues. Germline CDR1 reads SGHNT; CDR2 reads YYREEE (reference sequence). V was pared by 4 bases and J by 6 bases, with 13 bases between. The CDR3 sequence is CASSPGTKDGYTF. In nucleotides, the CDR3 is TGTGCCAGCAGCCCTGGGACAAAAGATGGCTACACCTTC.

The chain combines TRBV25-1 with TRBJ2-1, with 9 positions matching TRBD1. V lost 4 bases to trimming and J lost 8 bases; unmatched junction nucleotides: 3. This CDR3 has 13 residues. Germline CDR1 MGHDK, CDR2 SYGVNS. The CDR3: CASSARQGDEQFF. The CDR3 DNA sequence: TGTGCCAGCAGTGCACGACAGGGGGATGAGCAGTTCTTC.

The rearrangement uses TRBV5-1 and TRBJ1-2, with TRBD1 matching 9 bases. Germline V lookup: CDR1 SGHRS, CDR2 YFSETQ. There are 15 residues in the CDR3. The ends lost 7 bases at V and 4 bases at J; junction bases unmatched: 11. This CDR3 is CASSLTQGAFYGYTF. Written as DNA, the CDR3 is TGCGCCAGCTCACTAACACAGGGGGCCTTCTATGGCTACACCTTC.

The chain has TRBV9 and TRBJ2-1; possible D gene TRBD1, 6 bases. This CDR3 has 19 residues. CDR1 is SGDLS and CDR2 is YYNGEE in the germline V gene. The V and J ends lost 0 bases and 3 bases respectively, with 22 bases between them. CDR3 amino acids: CASSVDGHRASLFYNEQFF. The DNA of the CDR3 is TGTGCCAGCAGCGTAGATGGTCACAGGGCGAGCCTATTCTACAATGAGCAGTTCTTC.

The rearrangement uses TRBV28 and TRBJ1-2; 7 nucleotides line up with TRBD1. This CDR3 is 16 amino acids long. J was trimmed by 5 bases and V by 3 bases; bases with no gene match: 12. Per germline, CDR1 MDHEN and CDR2 SYDVKM. The CDR3 is CASSFLTGDQLYGYTF. The CDR3 region has the DNA TGTGCCAGCAGTTTTCTTACAGGGGATCAGCTATATGGCTACACCTTC.

This clone has only one observation. This chain links TRBV2 with TRBJ2-1, with 15 bases matching TRBD2. CDR1 is SNHLY and CDR2 is FYNNEI in the germline V gene. The CDR3 sequence is 16 residues long. With 6 bases clipped from V and 8 bases from J, the junction kept 8 bases outside the gene matches. CDR3 protein: CASRRRTSGRGDEQFF. CDR3 bases: TGTGCCAGCAGGCGACGGACTAGCGGGAGGGGGGATGAGCAGTTCTTC.

DNA for the CDR3: TGTGCCAGCGGGGGACTAGCGGGAGGATACAATGAGCAGTTCTTC. The encoded protein is CASGGLAGGYNEQFF. The J gene is TRBJ2-1, the V gene TRBV27, with 15 bases fitting TRBD2. Trimming removed 8 bases from V and 4 bases from J; junction bases left unmatched: 3. The CDR3 loop spans 15 amino acids. The germline V gene encodes CDR1 MNHEY and CDR2 SMNVEV (reference sequence).

The rearrangement joins TRBV5-5 to TRBJ2-2, with TRBD1 matching over 8 bases. Per germline, CDR1 SGHKS and CDR2 YYEKEE (reference sequence). The CDR3 totals 16 residues. V was clipped by 0 bases and J by 1 base; unmatched bases: 2. The CDR3 spells CASSLEGTGNTGELFF. As DNA, the CDR3 is TGTGCCAGCAGCTTGGAGGGGACAGGGAACACCGGGGAGCTGTTTTTT.

The chain has TRBV7-3 and TRBJ2-2, with 8 bases matching TRBD1. The CDR3 is made up of 16 amino acids. The germline V gene has CDR1 SGHTA and CDR2 FQGTGA. Trimming cost V 5 bases and J 5 bases; bases outside gene matches: 10. DNA for the CDR3: TGTGCCAGCAGCCAAGGAGGGACAGGACTAACCGGGGAGCTGTTTTTT. The encoded protein is CASSQGGTGLTGELFF.

The chain joins TRBV7-9 to TRBJ1-1; D is undetermined. This CDR3 region has 14 residues. Per the germline V gene, CDR1 is SEHNR and CDR2 is FQNEAQ (reference sequence). The V and J ends lost 1 base and 6 bases respectively, with 12 bases between them. CDR3 residues: CASSLEVRSAEAFF. The DNA of the CDR3 is TGTGCCAGCAGCTTAGAGGTCAGAAGCGCTGAAGCTTTCTTT.

The V and J genes are TRBV19 and TRBJ1-1; D gene uncertain. CDR1 and CDR2 from the germline V gene are LNHDA and SQIVND (reference sequence). This CDR3 spans 13 amino acids. The V end was cut by 3 bases, the J end by 2 bases, with 7 bases between. CDR3 bases: TGTGCCAGTAGTATCGGGATTAACACTGAAGCTTTCTTT. It yields the protein CASSIGINTEAFF.

The V and J genes are TRBV11-1 and TRBJ2-7, with TRBD1 as a possible D gene (5 bases). The germline V and J ends were trimmed by 5 bases and 1 base, with 6 bases remaining between them. Germline loops: CDR1 SGHAT, CDR2 FQDESV (reference sequence). This CDR3 region has 12 residues. The CDR3 nucleotides are TGTGCCAGCAGCCGACAGTCCTACGAGCAGTACTTC. Translating gives CASSRQSYEQYF.